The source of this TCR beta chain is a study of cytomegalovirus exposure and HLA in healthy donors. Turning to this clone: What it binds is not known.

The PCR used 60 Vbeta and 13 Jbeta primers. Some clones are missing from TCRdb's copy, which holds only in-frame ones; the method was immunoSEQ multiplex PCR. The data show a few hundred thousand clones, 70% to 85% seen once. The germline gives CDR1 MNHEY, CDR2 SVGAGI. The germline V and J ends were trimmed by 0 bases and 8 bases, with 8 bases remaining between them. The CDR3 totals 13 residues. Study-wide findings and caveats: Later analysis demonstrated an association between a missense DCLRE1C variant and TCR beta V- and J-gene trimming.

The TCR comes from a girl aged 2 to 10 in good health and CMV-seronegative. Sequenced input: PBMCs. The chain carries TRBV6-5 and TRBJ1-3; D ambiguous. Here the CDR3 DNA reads TGTGCCAGCAGTTACTCGTCGGGTTACACCATATATTTT. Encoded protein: CASSYSSGYTIYF.